This paragraph covers one T cell receptor (beta chain) sequence. The PCR had 60 Vbeta and 13 Jbeta primers. TCRdb's table, derived via immunoSEQ multiplex PCR, lists solely in-frame clones and lacks some. The top ten clones hold roughly 2.6% of a sample with under 200,000 clones, around 84% of them seen once. This specimen belongs to a study of cytomegalovirus exposure and HLA in healthy donors. The CDR3 is 15 residues long. The sample was PBMCs. The clonotype was recovered from a woman in her 50s in good health and CMV-seropositive. This chain joins TRBV21-1 and TRBJ2-7; the D call TRBD1 from the table was never checked on the DNA. TRBV21-1 is described as a pseudogene. The CDR3, as DNA: TGTGCCAGCACCGGAGGGGACAGGGGCGGATACGAGCAGTACTTC. Its translation: CASTGGDRGGYEQYF.